This passage covers 6 T cell receptor beta chains from one sample sequenced in a study of cytomegalovirus exposure and HLA in healthy donors (dated by TCRdb to 2017 to 2019). Library preparation used the immunoSEQ multiplex PCR assay. The multiplex PCR relied on a mix of 60 forward primers for TCR Vbeta segments and 13 reverse primers for TCR Jbeta segments. TCRdb mirrors the immuneACCESS table, restricted to in-frame sequences. Some clones are absent from its copies; in checked studies, under half trace to an unresolved V gene, and the reason for the others is unknown. In this sample the table shows some 140,000 clones, 65% to 75% of which occur a single time. 2.8% of the sample is held by the ten biggest clonotypes. Specimen: PBMCs. The receptors originated from a man younger than 35 in good health and CMV-seronegative.

The rearrangement uses TRBV7-9 and TRBJ2-5, with 8 bases that match TRBD1. The DNA matches TRBJ2-7 better at its end, which makes the J call doubtful. This CDR3 region has 14 residues. CDR1 and CDR2 (germline): SEHNR, FQNEAQ (reference sequence). CDR3 DNA: TGTGCCAGCAGCTCCTACCGGGGACAGGACGAGCAGTACTTC. Translating gives CASSSYRGQDEQYF.

This chain uses TRBV9 with TRBJ2-1, with a weak D call TRBD2 (6 bases). The CDR3 is made up of 14 amino acids. CDR1 and CDR2 (germline): SGDLS, YYNGEE. The germline V and J ends were trimmed by 3 bases and 10 bases, with 17 bases remaining between them. In DNA, the CDR3 is TGTGCCAGCAGCGCACAGACTAGTTCCTTAGAGCAGTTCTTC. This sequence encodes CASSAQTSSLEQFF.

The V gene is TRBV6-6, the J gene TRBJ2-4, with 10 bases aligning to TRBD1. Germline assignment: CDR1 MNHNY and CDR2 SVGAGI (reference sequence). The CDR3 totals 15 residues. The trim removed 6 bases at V and 2 bases at J, leaving 4 bases unmatched. The CDR3 coding sequence is TGTGCCAGCAGCGGGACAGGGGTAACCAAAAACATTCAGTACTTC. It specifies CASSGTGVTKNIQYF.

The chain employs TRBV4-1 and TRBJ2-5; 9 positions agree with TRBD1. This CDR3 is built from 15 residues. The trim removed 3 bases at V and 0 bases at J, leaving 2 bases unmatched. Germline CDR1 and CDR2: MGHRA and YSYEKL. The CDR3 DNA is TGCGCCAGCAGCCACGGGACAGGGTACCAAGAGACCCAGTACTTC. Translating it yields CASSHGTGYQETQYF.

This chain joins TRBV5-4 and TRBJ2-2; D unclear. Trimming pared 4 bases from V and 7 bases from J, leaving 20 bases between. The CDR3 has 16 residues. Looked up from germline, CDR1 is SGHNT and CDR2 is YYREEE (reference sequence). The CDR3 DNA is TGTGCCAGCAGCCCTCCCGACTCTTTAAGTGGCGGGGAGCTGTTTTTT. Translation gives CASSPPDSLSGGELFF.

This chain links TRBV28 with TRBJ1-4, with 11 bases that match TRBD1. This CDR3 region has 15 residues. In germline, CDR1 is MDHEN, CDR2 SYDVKM. The V gene end was trimmed by 5 bases and the J gene end by 7 bases; junction bases not matched to a gene: 6. DNA for the CDR3: TGTGCCAGCAGTACGGGGGGGACAGGGGGTGAAAAACTGTTTTTT. Translated: CASSTGGTGGEKLFF.